Following are 27 T cell receptor beta chains from one sample sequenced in a study of blood T cells in healthy people across ages. A second about 6 to 12 cycle PCR used barcoded and J-beta primers. MiXCR, run by TCRdb on the 5' RACE reads, gives a single entry per CDR3 protein. The sample lists approximately 960,000 distinct CDR3 sequences, under 35% occurring once. The sample was also linked to a second study, of T cells of mothers and their children.

Sequenced material: blood. These TCRs come from a woman aged 40 to 49 in good health.

The V gene is TRBV12-3 or TRBV12-4, the J gene TRBJ1-5; no clear D gene. Between the trimmed V and J ends, which lost 8 bases and 4 bases, there was a span of 12 bases. This CDR3 has 13 residues. CDR3 coding DNA: TGTGCCAGCTGTCCTATGGCGAATCAGCCCCAGCATTTT. It translates to CASCPMANQPQHF.

This clonotype was seen only a few times. The rearrangement uses TRBV4-3 and TRBJ1-1; D gene uncertain. The CDR3 length is 12 residues. Deletions cut 0 bases from V and 5 bases from J, with 4 bases between. Germline CDR1 reads LGHNA; CDR2 reads YSLEER. The CDR3 sequence: CASSQDGTEAFF. CDR3 in DNA: TGCGCCAGCAGCCAAGATGGGACTGAAGCTTTCTTT.

The sample holds many counts of this clonotype. V and J are TRBV3-1 and TRBJ2-7; unclear D gene. Looked up from germline, CDR1 is LGHDT and CDR2 is YNNKEL (reference sequence). This CDR3 contains 14 residues. V was shortened by 1 base and J by 3 bases, with 10 bases between the two germline ends. In nucleotides, the CDR3 is TGTGCCAGCAGCCAAGGCCCAGGCGACTACGAGCAGTACTTC. This sequence encodes CASSQGPGDYEQYF.

A few counts support this clonotype. CDR3 loop: CASSLGFRPGLAYGYTF. The CDR3 bases are TGTGCCAGCAGTTTAGGCTTTCGTCCGGGTCTAGCCTATGGCTACACCTTC. The rearrangement links TRBV27 to TRBJ1-2; D gene unclear. The CDR3 covers 17 residues. V lost 2 bases, J lost 4 bases, and 20 bases lay in between. Germline CDR1 reads MNHEY; CDR2 reads SMNVEV (reference sequence).

A few counts support this clonotype. The chain combines TRBV20-1 with TRBJ1-3; possible D gene TRBD1, 6 bases. Germline V lookup: CDR1 DFQATT, CDR2 SNEGSKA (reference sequence). V lost 5 bases, J lost 0 bases, and 11 bases lay in between. There are 14 residues in the CDR3. CDR3 nucleotides: TGCAGTGCTCCAACAGGGAGCTCTGGAAACACCATATATTTT. Its translation is CSAPTGSSGNTIYF.

Many counts were recorded for this clonotype. The chain has TRBV7-6 and TRBJ2-7; 9 nucleotides agree with TRBD1. V was clipped by 5 bases and J by 6 bases; unmatched bases: 14. The CDR3 loop spans 16 amino acids. In germline, CDR1 is SGHVS, CDR2 FNYEAQ. CDR3 region: CASSAASTGGIGEQYF. In DNA, the CDR3 is TGTGCCAGCAGCGCCGCGAGTACAGGGGGCATTGGCGAGCAGTACTTC.

There are many counts of this clonotype. The chain combines TRBV5-1 with TRBJ2-7; tentative D call: TRBD1 (6 bases). From germline, CDR1 is SGHRS and CDR2 YFSETQ. Trimming shortened V by 8 bases and J by 2 bases, and 14 bases separated the two germline ends. This CDR3 is built from 13 residues. Here the CDR3 DNA reads TGCGCCAGTCAAGACGGGACAACCTACGAGCAGTACTTC. It translates to CASQDGTTYEQYF.

On this clonotype itself: Since a much larger clone is just one base distant, this may be a read error. The V gene is TRBV6-6, the J gene TRBJ2-7; D possibly corresponds to TRBD1 (5 bases). Germline V gene lookup returns CDR1 MNHNY and CDR2 SVGAGI (reference sequence). This CDR3 has 15 amino acids. CDR3 DNA sequence: TGTGCCAGCAGTGCCCCAGGGAAAGGAGCCTACAAGCAGTACTTC. It yields the protein CASSAPGKGAYKQYF.

The gene calls are TRBV28 and TRBJ1-6; no firm D call. The CDR3 loop spans 12 amino acids. Germline CDR1 and CDR2: MDHEN and SYDVKM. V lost 4 bases and J lost 14, with 12 bases in between. CDR3 DNA: TGTGCCAGCAGTTCGGACCGCCTATCCCTCCACTTT. Translated, it gives CASSSDRLSLHF.

This clonotype appeared many times. The chain has TRBV4-2 and TRBJ2-1; 9 bases fit TRBD2. Germline trimming cut 0 bases from V and 0 bases from J; bases unmatched to any gene: 6. CDR3 length: 18 residues. CDR1 LGHNA and CDR2 YNFKEQ come from the germline V gene. The CDR3: CASSQDLLAGSSYNEQFF. In DNA form, the CDR3 reads TGTGCCAGCAGCCAAGATCTGCTAGCGGGGAGCTCCTACAATGAGCAGTTCTTC.

This clonotype was seen many times. The chain uses TRBV20-1 and TRBJ1-2; TRBD1 might be the D (5 bases). The CDR3 is 16 amino acids. Trimming removed 5 bases at V and 2 bases at J, with 21 bases between. Per germline, CDR1 DFQATT and CDR2 SNEGSKA (reference sequence). This CDR3 is CSADPGSGRGNYGYTF. The CDR3 bases are TGCAGTGCTGACCCGGGCTCTGGGCGGGGGAACTATGGCTACACCTTC.

This clonotype appeared many times. V is TRBV6-5 and J is TRBJ1-4, with TRBD1 matching 7 bases. The CDR3 has 14 amino acids. Germline CDR1 is MNHEY and CDR2 is SVGAGI. The V and J ends lost 7 bases and 4 bases, in that order; junction bases with no gene match: 6. CDR3: CASTPTGNNEKLFF. CDR3 DNA: TGTGCCAGCACCCCGACAGGGAATAATGAAAAACTGTTTTTT.

As concerns this clonotype: This may be a read error: a much more frequent sequence differs by one nucleotide. V is TRBV9 and J is TRBJ2-7; D gene uncertain. This CDR3 spans 14 amino acids. The germline V gene encodes CDR1 SGDLS and CDR2 YYNGEE. The CDR3, as DNA: TGTGTCAGCAGCGCGGCACTGGGCTCCTACGAGCAGTACTTC. Translated: CVSSAALGSYEQYF.

J is TRBJ2-1 and V is TRBV3-1; 14 bases are shared with TRBD2. Germline CDR1 is LGHDT and CDR2 is YNNKEL (reference sequence). This CDR3 spans 21 amino acids. V shed 2 bases and J 0 bases; nucleotides not matched to a gene: 12. This CDR3 is CASSQKGIGTSGGSSYNEQFF. CDR3 DNA: TGTGCCAGCAGCCAAAAAGGTATCGGGACTAGCGGGGGCTCCTCCTACAATGAGCAGTTCTTC.

This clonotype was detected only a few times. V is TRBV7-2 and J is TRBJ1-4; D uncertain. The CDR3 is 15 amino acids. V lost 4 bases to trimming and J lost 0 bases, with 9 bases between them. The germline CDR1 and CDR2 sequences are SGHTA and FQGNSA. The CDR3 is CASSSRSTTNEKLFF. The CDR3 DNA reads as TGTGCCAGCAGCTCCCGATCTACAACTAATGAAAAACTGTTTTTT.

This clonotype has ten or more counts. The V gene is TRBV29-1, the J gene TRBJ1-2; D not resolved. Germline CDR1 and CDR2: SQVTM and ANQGSEA. This CDR3 has 12 residues. Trimming removed 4 bases at V and 4 bases at J, with 10 bases between. In nucleotides, the CDR3 is TGCAGCGTTGCTACAGCCGCCTATGGCTACACCTTC. Its translation is CSVATAAYGYTF.

This clonotype was recorded a few times. The gene calls are TRBV12-3 or TRBV12-4 and TRBJ2-5; 8 positions match TRBD2. This CDR3 spans 14 amino acids. With V trimmed by 3 bases and J by 5 bases, 5 bases remained unmatched. The CDR3: CASSFFGGAETQYF. CDR3 coding DNA: TGTGCCAGCAGTTTTTTCGGGGGGGCCGAGACCCAGTACTTC.

The chain combines TRBV6-1 with TRBJ2-5; TRBD2 matches 8 bases. Unmatched junction bases numbered 22, after V lost 5 bases and J lost 11 bases. Germline CDR1 is MNHNS and CDR2 is SASEGT. The CDR3 is 17 residues long. The CDR3 loop is CASSRGAGAGSYNEQYF. In DNA, the CDR3 is TGTGCCAGCAGTCGGGGAGCGGGGGCCGGCTCCTACAATGAGCAGTACTTC.

This clonotype was counted many times. The chain is built from TRBV5-1 and TRBJ2-1, with D possibly matching TRBD1 (6 bases). Trimming removed 4 bases at V and 0 bases at J, with 14 bases between. The CDR3 has 16 amino acids. Germline values: CDR1 SGHRS, CDR2 YFSETQ. CDR3 residues: CASSLGQGSSYNEQFF. CDR3 bases: TGCGCCAGCAGCCTTGGGCAGGGGAGCTCCTACAATGAGCAGTTCTTC. Full variable domain (remainder filled in from reference TRBV5-1 and TRBJ2-1): KAGVTQTPRYLIKTRGQQVTLSCSPISGHRSVSWYQQTPGQGLQFLFEYFSETQRNKGNFPGRFSGRQFSNSRSEMNVSTLELGDSALYLCASSLGQGSSYNEQFFGPGTRLTVL.

Concerning this clonotype itself: A much larger clone differs by one base, so this may be a read error. In DNA, the CDR3 is TGCGCCAGCAGCCAAGATCCCCACCTTGGCAGGGGAGGGACCCAGTACTTC. Its translation: CASSQDPHLGRGGTQYF. This rearrangement joins TRBV4-1 to TRBJ2-7, with D perhaps TRBD1 or TRBD2 (6 bases each). Gene TRBJ2-5 matches the end of the DNA better, so the J call may be wrong. The CDR3 consists of 17 residues. Germline V gene data show CDR1 as MGHRA and CDR2 as YSYEKL.

This clonotype turned up a few times. V is TRBV4-2 and J is TRBJ2-7; D tentatively fits TRBD1 or TRBD2 (5 bases each). V shed 1 base and J shed 2 bases, with 12 bases lying between them. The CDR3 consists of 15 residues. Germline CDR1 LGHNA, CDR2 YNFKEQ. The CDR3 region has the DNA TGTGCCAGCAGCCAAGCCGACGGGACCACCTACGAGCAGTACTTC. It is translated as CASSQADGTTYEQYF.

The table lists this clonotype with a few counts. V gene TRBV24-1 combines with J gene TRBJ2-1; D is possibly TRBD2 (6 bases). CDR3 length equals 17 residues. From germline, CDR1 is KGHDR and CDR2 SFDVKD. The V end was cut by 5 bases, the J end by 3 bases, with 19 bases between. In DNA form, the CDR3 reads TGTGCCACCAGTGTCCCCATCGGGCGGGATCTCTACAATGAGCAGTTCTTC. Residues: CATSVPIGRDLYNEQFF.

The V gene is TRBV7-2, the J gene TRBJ1-2; D uncertain. Trimming cost V 1 base and J 7 bases, with 16 bases left between them. CDR1 is SGHTA and CDR2 is FQGNSA in the germline V gene. The CDR3 is 15 residues long. The CDR3: CASSLELGRLSGYTF. CDR3 bases: TGTGCCAGCAGCTTAGAGCTTGGCCGGCTAAGTGGCTACACCTTC. The full variable domain, with the rest looked up from reference TRBV7-2 and TRBJ1-2, is GAGVSQSPSNKVTEKGKDVELRCDPISGHTALYWYRQSLGQGLEFLIYFQGNSAPDKSGLPSDRFSAERTGGSVSTLTIQRTQQEDSAVYLCASSLELGRLSGYTFGSGTRLTVV.

The chain employs TRBV2 and TRBJ2-3; tentative D call: TRBD1 (7 bases). Trimming shortened V by 4 bases and J by 5 bases, and 16 bases separated the two germline ends. The length of the CDR3 is 15 residues. The germline CDR1 and CDR2 sequences are SNHLY and FYNNEI. The CDR3 reads CASSGQGGLVDTQYF. Written as DNA, the CDR3 is TGTGCCAGCAGTGGGCAGGGGGGATTAGTAGATACGCAGTATTTT. The complete variable domain, with remaining parts taken from reference TRBV2 and TRBJ2-3, reads EPEVTQTPSHQVTQMGQEVILRCVPISNHLYFYWYRQILGQKVEFLVSFYNNEISEKSEIFDDQFSVERPDGSNFTLKIRSTKLEDSAMYFCASSGQGGLVDTQYFGPGTRLTVL.

This clonotype was recorded a few times. The chain employs TRBV29-1 and TRBJ2-6; perhaps TRBD2 as D (6 bases). Germline V CDR1 and CDR2: SQVTM, ANQGSEA. V lost 5 bases and J lost 0, with 17 bases in between. This CDR3 spans 17 amino acids. This CDR3 reads CSVKRVGGSSGANVLTF. CDR3 bases: TGCAGCGTTAAACGGGTCGGGGGAAGCTCTGGGGCCAACGTCCTGACTTTC.

This chain uses TRBV4-3 with TRBJ1-3; D ambiguous. The CDR3 has 13 residues. Trimming removed 0 bases from V and 4 bases from J, with 4 bases in between. Germline loops: CDR1 LGHNA, CDR2 YSLEER. The CDR3 spells CASSQESGNTIYF. The DNA for the CDR3 is TGCGCCAGCAGCCAAGAGAGCGGAAACACCATATATTTT.

In its sample, this clonotype was seen a few times. The chain has TRBV28 and TRBJ2-1; D unclear. Per the germline V gene, CDR1 is MDHEN and CDR2 is SYDVKM. The CDR3 has 14 residues. V was cut by 2 bases and J by 7 bases, with 12 bases left in between. CDR3 region: CASSLGGYLNEQFF. As DNA, the CDR3 is TGTGCCAGCAGTTTAGGTGGCTATCTGAATGAGCAGTTCTTC.